The 9 T cell receptor beta chains reported below all come from one sample, sequenced in a study of technical replicates of blood from several donors. Using immunoSEQ multiplex PCR, the repertoire was profiled, and TCRdb retains in-frame clones only, with some absent. The table records under 20,000 clones, about nine tenths of them present only once. The sequenced sample was PBMCs. The receptors come from a human donor in good health.

The rearrangement joins TRBV15 to TRBJ2-1; 10 bases are a match to TRBD2. Germline loops: CDR1 LNHNV, CDR2 YYDKDF (reference sequence). Losses at the gene ends were 10 bases for V and 0 bases for J; bases not matched to a gene: 9. The CDR3 length is 16 residues. The CDR3 sequence: CAIGTSATSSYNEQFF. CDR3 bases: TGTGCCATAGGGACTAGCGCCACGAGCTCCTACAATGAGCAGTTCTTC.

This sequence joins TRBV5-4 and TRBJ2-7, with 7 bases lining up with TRBD1. Germline CDR1 reads SGHNT; CDR2 reads YYREEE (reference sequence). The CDR3 contains 15 residues. V trimming: 4 bases; J trimming: 5 bases; junction bases outside the gene matches: 12. For the CDR3, the DNA is TGTGCCAGCAGCCGCTTCGAAGACAGGGATGACGAGCAGTACTTC. Its translation: CASSRFEDRDDEQYF.

The rearrangement links TRBV5-1 to TRBJ2-7; a possible D gene is TRBD1 (8 bases). Germline V gene lookup returns CDR1 SGHRS and CDR2 YFSETQ. The germline V and J ends were trimmed by 0 bases and 5 bases, with 12 bases remaining between them. This CDR3 has 14 amino acids. CDR3 residues: CASSLGTGTNEQYF. The CDR3 nucleotides read TGCGCCAGCAGCTTGGGGACAGGGACTAACGAGCAGTACTTC. Looking up the rest from reference TRBV5-1 and TRBJ2-7 gives the full variable domain: KAGVTQTPRYLIKTRGQQVTLSCSPISGHRSVSWYQQTPGQGLQFLFEYFSETQRNKGNFPGRFSGRQFSNSRSEMNVSTLELGDSALYLCASSLGTGTNEQYFGPGTRLTVT.

V is TRBV12-5 and J is TRBJ2-2; 7 positions match TRBD1. J was trimmed by 5 bases and V by 7 bases; bases with no gene match: 7. This CDR3 spans 14 amino acids. CDR1 is LGHNT, CDR2 FRNRAP, per germline. The CDR3 spells CASALQGSTGELFF. The CDR3 nucleotides are TGTGCTAGTGCCTTACAGGGGTCTACCGGGGAGCTGTTTTTT.

The gene calls are TRBV4-1 and TRBJ2-7; D call uncertain. Germline-derived CDR1 and CDR2 are MGHRA and YSYEKL. V was shortened by 3 bases and J by 4 bases, with 13 bases between the two germline ends. The CDR3 covers 14 residues. The CDR3 loop is CASSHPQRGYEQYF. CDR3 nucleotide sequence: TGCGCCAGCAGCCATCCCCAACGAGGATACGAGCAGTACTTC.

The V gene is TRBV2, the J gene TRBJ2-7, with D maybe TRBD2 (5 bases). The CDR3 consists of 14 residues. Germline V gene sequence: CDR1 SNHLY, CDR2 FYNNEI. The ends were cut back, 1 base at V and 3 bases at J, with 10 bases in the middle. The CDR3 region is CASSEGGHLYEQYF. The CDR3 DNA reads TGTGCCAGCAGTGAAGGAGGGCATCTCTACGAGCAGTACTTC.

The chain uses TRBV15 and TRBJ2-5, with 11 bases aligning to TRBD2. V lost 0 bases to trimming and J lost 5 bases; unmatched junction nucleotides: 5. CDR3 length equals 16 residues. The germline CDR1 and CDR2 sequences are LNHNV and YYDKDF (reference sequence). CDR3 in DNA: TGTGCCACCAGCAGAGAGCTGACTAGCGGGAAGGAGACCCAGTACTTC. Translated, it gives CATSRELTSGKETQYF.

The chain has TRBV5-1 and TRBJ2-2; a possible D gene is TRBD1 (6 bases). With 6 bases removed from V and 1 base from J, the gap between germline ends came to 16 bases. Germline CDR1 and CDR2: SGHRS and YFSETQ. The CDR3 length is 16 residues. The DNA of the CDR3 is TGCGCCAGCACCGTCCGGGACACTCGGAACACCGGGGAGCTGTTTTTT. This codes for CASTVRDTRNTGELFF.

A single count supports this clone. The V call is TRBV7-9, the J call TRBJ1-2; 9 nucleotides align to TRBD1. Germline values: CDR1 SEHNR, CDR2 FQNEAQ (reference sequence). The V and J ends lost 0 bases and 6 bases, in that order; junction bases with no gene match: 5. CDR3 length: 15 residues. The CDR3 region has the DNA TGTGCCAGCAGCTTAGCGTACAGGGGGCTAGATGGCTACACCTTC. Its translation is CASSLAYRGLDGYTF.